This entry lists 10 T cell receptor beta chains sequenced from one sample in a study of T cell responses to AZD1222 COVID-19 vaccine. Assay used: immunoSEQ multiplex PCR; TCRdb lists only in-frame clones, some missing. This table holds under 250,000 clones, about 92% found once. Sequencing was performed on peripheral blood, taken on day 0 of MenACWY control vaccination. The receptors derive from an adult in good health.

The chain combines TRBV28 with TRBJ1-2, with D possibly matching TRBD1 (5 bases). The CDR3 spans 12 residues. Trimming cost V 7 bases and J 3 bases, with 9 bases left between them. Germline CDR1 and CDR2: MDHEN and SYDVKM. CDR3 bases: TGTGCCAGCACCCGACAGTACTATGGCTACACCTTC. Protein sequence: CASTRQYYGYTF.

CDR3 bases: TGTGCCAGCAGTGAAGATTTGGGAGTGGCCAAAAACATTCAGTACTTC. Amino acids: CASSEDLGVAKNIQYF. V usage is TRBV6-1 and J usage is TRBJ2-4, with D maybe TRBD2 (5 bases). Germline CDR1 MNHNS, CDR2 SASEGT. The CDR3 is 16 amino acids. V was trimmed by 1 base and J by 1 base, leaving 11 bases between them.

The gene calls are TRBV19 and TRBJ2-7; 7 bases are a match to TRBD1. V was pared by 6 bases and J by 0 bases, with 8 bases of the junction left unmatched. The CDR3 loop spans 15 amino acids. Looked up from germline, CDR1 is LNHDA and CDR2 is SQIVND (reference sequence). CDR3 DNA sequence: TGTGCCAGTAGCCAGGACAGGCTTAGCTCCTACGAGCAGTACTTC. Protein: CASSQDRLSSYEQYF.

The CDR3 region is CASSMDLNEKLFF. The DNA of the CDR3 is TGTGCCAGCTCAATGGACCTTAATGAAAAACTGTTTTTT. The chain has TRBV18 and TRBJ1-4, with D uncertain. This CDR3 spans 13 amino acids. Germline V CDR1 and CDR2: KGHSH, LQKENI. Trimming stripped 5 bases from V and 4 bases from J, with 8 bases between.

This clone was detected once. The V gene is TRBV6-2 or TRBV6-3, the J gene TRBJ1-5; perhaps TRBD1 as D (5 bases). The germline V and J ends were trimmed by 5 bases and 5 bases, with 13 bases remaining between them. The length of the CDR3 is 14 residues. Germline CDR1 is MNHEY and CDR2 is SVGEGT. CDR3 sequence (DNA): TGTGCCAGCAGTGACCGACAGATTTATCAGCCCCAGCATTTT. The encoded protein is CASSDRQIYQPQHF.

The chain combines TRBV19 with TRBJ2-5; D unresolved. The V and J ends lost 4 bases and 5 bases respectively, with 17 bases between them. Germline CDR1 is LNHDA and CDR2 is SQIVND (reference sequence). This CDR3 is 15 amino acids long. The CDR3 DNA is TGTGCCAGTAGTAGCCCGGCGCCTTTGGACGAGACCCAGTACTTC. Amino acids: CASSSPAPLDETQYF.

Worth noting for this clone: Because it lacks the conserved phenylalanine or tryptophan at the end, this CDR3 is likely a read error. The limits of the CDR3 on the DNA are not certain, so only TCRdb's listed CDR3 is given. The rearrangement uses TRBV6-6 and TRBJ1-1; TRBD1 was called by the table and not checked on the DNA. The germline CDR1 and CDR2 sequences are MNHNY and SVGAGI (reference sequence). The CDR3 is made up of 13 amino acids, end residues included. CDR3 in amino acids: CASSQPDRGLAFI.

This rearrangement joins TRBV29-1 to TRBJ1-2; D perhaps matches TRBD1 (5 bases). The CDR3 is made up of 14 amino acids. V gave up 1 base and J gave up 7 bases, with 16 bases separating them. Germline CDR1 and CDR2: SQVTM and ANQGSEA. The CDR3 nucleotides read TGCAGCGTTGAAGGTTCGGGGGGGAGCTCTGGCTACACCTTC. It codes for CSVEGSGGSSGYTF.

This chain links TRBV30 with TRBJ1-3; 7 nucleotides align to TRBD1. This CDR3 spans 13 amino acids. Germline CDR1 GTSNPN, CDR2 SVGIG (reference sequence). V dropped 1 base and J dropped 5; count of bases not matched to a gene: 2. CDR3 DNA: TGTGCCTGGAGTGCGGACAGGAGAAACACCATATATTTT. It specifies CAWSADRRNTIYF.

This sequence joins TRBV7-8 and TRBJ2-5; D possibly corresponds to TRBD1 (5 bases). Germline values: CDR1 SGHVS, CDR2 FQNEAQ. Trimming shortened V by 2 bases and J by 2 bases, and 18 bases separated the two germline ends. The CDR3 runs to 17 residues. CDR3 residues: CASSLYYPDIYQETQYF. DNA of the CDR3: TGTGCCAGCAGCTTATACTACCCGGACATCTATCAAGAGACCCAGTACTTC.